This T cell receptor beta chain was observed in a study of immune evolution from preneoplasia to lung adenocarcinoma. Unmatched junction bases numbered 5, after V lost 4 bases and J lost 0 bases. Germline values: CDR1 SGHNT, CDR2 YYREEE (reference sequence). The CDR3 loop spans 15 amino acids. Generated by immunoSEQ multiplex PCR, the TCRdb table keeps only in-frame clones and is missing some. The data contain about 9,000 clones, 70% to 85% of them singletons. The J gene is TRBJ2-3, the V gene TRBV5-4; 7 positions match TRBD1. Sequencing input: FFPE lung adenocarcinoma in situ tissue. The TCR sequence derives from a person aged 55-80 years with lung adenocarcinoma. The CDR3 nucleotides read TGTGCCAGCAGCCCTGGACAGGTCAGCACAGATACGCAGTATTTT. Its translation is CASSPGQVSTDTQYF.